These T cell receptor beta chains were read from a single sample in a study of cytomegalovirus exposure and HLA in healthy donors. The data were produced by immunoSEQ multiplex PCR, yet TCRdb's version contains in-frame clones alone and is incomplete. The data contain approximately 280,000 clones, just over 85% of them singletons. The sequencing input was PBMCs. The receptors originated from a woman between 18 and 29 years old in good health and CMV-seronegative. The CDR3 runs from the conserved cysteine through the conserved F or W. A D gene is named only where the DNA matches it firmly. A clone size is listed for some rows: how often the clone was seen (once, few, many), or a class if it is expanded.

d_call: TRBD1; v_call: TRBV28; cdr3_length: 11; clone_size: NA; j_call: TRBJ1-2; cdr3_nt: TGTGCCAACCGGGACAGCTATGGCTACACCTTC; cdr3_aa: CANRDSYGYTF
d_call: NA; v_call: TRBV6-5; cdr3_length: 13; clone_size: NA; j_call: TRBJ1-1; cdr3_nt: TGTGCCAGCAGTTTCCAGGGGAACACTGAAGCTTTCTTT; cdr3_aa: CASSFQGNTEAFF
d_call: TRBD1; v_call: TRBV2; cdr3_length: 16; clone_size: NA; j_call: TRBJ2-2; cdr3_nt: TGTGCCAGCATCCAACAGGACAGGCGATACACCGGGGAGCTGTTTTTT; cdr3_aa: CASIQQDRRYTGELFF
d_call: NA; v_call: TRBV10-3; cdr3_length: 12; clone_size: NA; j_call: TRBJ2-1; cdr3_nt: TGTGCCATCACGGCCGGCGGCGATGAGCAGTTCTTC; cdr3_aa: CAITAGGDEQFF
d_call: NA; v_call: TRBV29-1; cdr3_length: 11; clone_size: NA; j_call: TRBJ2-1; cdr3_nt: TGCAGCGTTGTGACTATCAATGAGCAGTTCTTC; cdr3_aa: CSVVTINEQFF
d_call: TRBD2; v_call: TRBV5-1; cdr3_length: 15; clone_size: once; j_call: TRBJ2-7; cdr3_nt: TGCGCCAGCAGCTTGCAGACTAGCGGATACTACGAGCAGTACTTC; cdr3_aa: CASSLQTSGYYEQYF
d_call: NA; v_call: TRBV10-2; cdr3_length: 11; clone_size: few; j_call: TRBJ2-7; cdr3_nt: TGCGCCAGCAGGGACACCTACGAGCAGTACTTC; cdr3_aa: CASRDTYEQYF
d_call: NA; v_call: TRBV4-2; cdr3_length: 13; clone_size: NA; j_call: TRBJ2-1; cdr3_nt: TGTGCCAGCAGCCGAGAGCGCCGGAATGAGCAGTTCTTC; cdr3_aa: CASSRERRNEQFF
d_call: NA; v_call: TRBV6-5; cdr3_length: 13; clone_size: NA; j_call: TRBJ1-5; cdr3_nt: TGTGCCAGCAGTTACTCTTCGCAGGAATCCCAGCATTTT; cdr3_aa: CASSYSSQESQHF
d_call: NA; v_call: TRBV28; cdr3_length: 14; clone_size: few; j_call: TRBJ1-2; cdr3_nt: TGTGCCAGCAGTTTAGGGGGCGGGCGGTATGGCTACACCTTC; cdr3_aa: CASSLGGGRYGYTF
d_call: NA; v_call: TRBV27; cdr3_length: 15; clone_size: once; j_call: TRBJ2-7; cdr3_nt: TGTGCCAGCAGTCCCCGACAGGTAATACGGTACGAGCAGTACTTC; cdr3_aa: CASSPRQVIRYEQYF
d_call: TRBD1; v_call: TRBV6-6; cdr3_length: 14; clone_size: NA; j_call: TRBJ1-2; cdr3_nt: TGTGCCAGCAGTTCGGACAGGACTAACTATGGCTACACCTTC; cdr3_aa: CASSSDRTNYGYTF